This T cell receptor (beta chain) derives from a study of T cell responses to AZD1222 COVID-19 vaccine. The sample holds one count of this clone. Libraries were prepared by immunoSEQ multiplex PCR; TCRdb keeps only in-frame clonotypes and omits some of them. The table includes some 100,000 clones, 92% detected once. Looked up from germline, CDR1 is SGHTA and CDR2 is FQGNSA. CDR3 size: 14 residues. Between the trimmed V and J ends, which lost 0 bases and 7 bases, there was a span of 11 bases. This TCR was sampled from an adult who received the AZD1222 COVID-19 vaccine. The V gene is TRBV7-2, the J gene TRBJ2-3; D is unresolved. The sequencing used peripheral blood, collected 28 days after the second AZD1222 dose. The CDR3 sequence is CASSLAPEVNTQYF. The CDR3 region has the DNA TGTGCCAGCAGCTTAGCCCCCGAAGTAAATACGCAGTATTTT.